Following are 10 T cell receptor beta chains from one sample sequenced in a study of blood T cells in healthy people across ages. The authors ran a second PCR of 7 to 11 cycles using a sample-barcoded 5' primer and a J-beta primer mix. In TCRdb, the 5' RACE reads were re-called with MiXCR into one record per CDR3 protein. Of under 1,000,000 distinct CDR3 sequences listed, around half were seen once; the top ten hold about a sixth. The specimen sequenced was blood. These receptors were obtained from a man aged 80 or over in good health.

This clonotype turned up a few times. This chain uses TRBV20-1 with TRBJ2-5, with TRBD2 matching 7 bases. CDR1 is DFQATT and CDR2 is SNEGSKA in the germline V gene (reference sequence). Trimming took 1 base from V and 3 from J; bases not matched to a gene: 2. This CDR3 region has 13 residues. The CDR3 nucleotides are TGCAGTGCTAGAGTTCTAGCGGAAGAGACCCAGTACTTC. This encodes CSARVLAEETQYF.

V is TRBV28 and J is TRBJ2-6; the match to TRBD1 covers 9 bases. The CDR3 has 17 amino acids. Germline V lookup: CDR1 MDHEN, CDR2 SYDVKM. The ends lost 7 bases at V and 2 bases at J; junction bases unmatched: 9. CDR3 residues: CASNPNRGLAGANVLTF. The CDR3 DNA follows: TGTGCCAGCAATCCAAACAGGGGGCTGGCTGGGGCCAACGTCCTGACTTTC.

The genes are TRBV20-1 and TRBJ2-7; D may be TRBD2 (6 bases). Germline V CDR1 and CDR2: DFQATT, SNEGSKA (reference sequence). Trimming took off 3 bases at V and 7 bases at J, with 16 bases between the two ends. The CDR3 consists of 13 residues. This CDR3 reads CSASTSPHNEQYF. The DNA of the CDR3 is TGCAGTGCTAGTACTAGCCCTCACAATGAGCAGTACTTC.

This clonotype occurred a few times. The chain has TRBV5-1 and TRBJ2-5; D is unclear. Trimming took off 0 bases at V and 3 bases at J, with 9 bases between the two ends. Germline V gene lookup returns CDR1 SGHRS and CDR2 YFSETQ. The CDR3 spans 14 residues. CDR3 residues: CASSLGLWEETQYF. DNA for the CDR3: TGCGCCAGCAGCTTGGGTTTGTGGGAAGAGACCCAGTACTTC.

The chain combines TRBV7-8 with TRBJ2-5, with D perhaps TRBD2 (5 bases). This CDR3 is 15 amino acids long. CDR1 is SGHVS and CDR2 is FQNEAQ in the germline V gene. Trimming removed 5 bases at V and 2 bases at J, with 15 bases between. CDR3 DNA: TGTGCCAGCAGCAGAGAATCGGGATATCAAGAGACCCAGTACTTC. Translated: CASSRESGYQETQYF.

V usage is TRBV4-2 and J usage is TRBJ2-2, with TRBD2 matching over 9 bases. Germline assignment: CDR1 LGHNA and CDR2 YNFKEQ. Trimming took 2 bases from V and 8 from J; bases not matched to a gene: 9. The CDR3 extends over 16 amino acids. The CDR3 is CASSQSSGVRVGELFF. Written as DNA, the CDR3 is TGTGCCAGCAGCCAATCTAGCGGGGTCCGTGTGGGGGAGCTGTTTTTT.

The CDR3 region is CASSLSGTMNTEAFF. CDR3 nucleotide sequence: TGTGCCAGCAGTTTAAGTGGCACTATGAACACTGAAGCTTTCTTT. The chain is built from TRBV27 and TRBJ1-1; D not certain. This CDR3 is 15 amino acids long. CDR1 and CDR2 from the germline V gene are MNHEY and SMNVEV (reference sequence). Deletions cut 2 bases from V and 0 bases from J, with 10 bases between.

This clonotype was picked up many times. The CDR3 nucleotides read TGTGCCACCAGCAGAGATAAAGGCAACTCCTACGAGCAGTACTTC. Its protein product is CATSRDKGNSYEQYF. This chain joins TRBV15 and TRBJ2-7; no clear D gene. Germline assignment: CDR1 LNHNV and CDR2 YYDKDF (reference sequence). The CDR3 contains 15 residues. The germline V and J ends were trimmed by 0 bases and 0 bases, with 9 bases remaining between them.

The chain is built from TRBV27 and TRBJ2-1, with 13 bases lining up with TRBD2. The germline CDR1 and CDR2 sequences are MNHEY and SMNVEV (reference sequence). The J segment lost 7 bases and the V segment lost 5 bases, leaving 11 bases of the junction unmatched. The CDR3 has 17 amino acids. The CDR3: CASSTGTSGISRNEQFF. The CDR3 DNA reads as TGTGCCAGCAGTACCGGGACTAGCGGGATTTCTAGGAATGAGCAGTTCTTC.

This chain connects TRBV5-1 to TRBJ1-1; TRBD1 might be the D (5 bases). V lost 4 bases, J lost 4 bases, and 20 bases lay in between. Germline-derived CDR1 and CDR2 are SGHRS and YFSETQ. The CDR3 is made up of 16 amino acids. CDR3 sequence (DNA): TGCGCCAGCAGCCCCCGGCTAGGCCAGGGTGGCACTGAAGCTTTCTTT. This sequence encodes CASSPRLGQGGTEAFF.